The rows below give T cell receptor beta chains drawn from one sample of a study of cytomegalovirus exposure and HLA in healthy donors. Sequencing was performed with immunoSEQ multiplex PCR; in TCRdb, only in-frame clones are kept and a portion is missing. This table lists about 67,000 clones. What was sequenced was PBMCs. These TCRs come from a man in his thirties or forties in good health and CMV-seropositive. Each CDR3 is given with its conserved first and last residue. Each record gives: clone size, D gene, J gene, V gene, CDR3 DNA, CDR3 protein. The D gene is left open where the match is weak. Part of the rows lack a size; the others show once, few, many or a class for expanded clones.

-,-,TRBJ1-3,TRBV2,TGTGCCAGCAGTACAACCGGGACAACGAACTCTGGAAACACCATATATTTT,CASSTTGTTNSGNTIYF
-,-,TRBJ1-3,TRBV2,TGTGCCAGCAGTGAATGGAACAGTTACTCTGGAAACACCATATATTTT,CASSEWNSYSGNTIYF
-,TRBD2,TRBJ2-3,TRBV27,TGTGCCAGCAGTTTTTTAGCGGGGGGCGCAGATACGCAGTATTTT,CASSFLAGGADTQYF
-,-,TRBJ1-2,TRBV2,TGTGCCAGCATCAGAGAATGGGGGGGTCGTGGCTACACCTTC,CASIREWGGRGYTF
-,TRBD1,TRBJ1-4,TRBV10-3,TGTGCCATCAGTGCCGGGACAGGGGGCGGGAAAGCTGGCCGGGGAACTAATGAAAAACTGTTTTTT,CAISAGTGGGKAGRGTNEKLFF
-,-,TRBJ2-7,TRBV15,TGTGCCACCAGCAGAGATCGAGGAGTTGCCTACGAGCAGTACTTC,CATSRDRGVAYEQYF
-,-,TRBJ1-1,TRBV18,TGTGCCAGCTCACCAGCATCTATGAACACTGAAGCTTTCTTT,CASSPASMNTEAFF
medium-sized,-,TRBJ2-1,TRBV6-1,TGTGCCAGCAGTGCCCAGGGGTGGGAGCAGTTCTTC,CASSAQGWEQFF
-,-,TRBJ1-3,TRBV30,TGTGCCTGGAGATTAGGGGTCGGAAACACCATATATTTT,CAWRLGVGNTIYF
-,-,TRBJ2-3,TRBV1,TGCACCAGCAGCCAAGTACGTCTCCCCGGGGGGGCAGGAGATACGCAGTATTTT,CTSSQVRLPGGAGDTQYF
-,-,TRBJ2-7,TRBV6-1,TGTGCCAGCAGCGACGGGGACTCCTACGAGCAGTACTTC,CASSDGDSYEQYF
-,-,TRBJ2-2,TRBV29-1,TGCAGCGTCGAGCCGCTGGCGGAGAAAGGCGGGGAGCTGTTTTTT,CSVEPLAEKGGELFF
-,-,TRBJ1-5,TRBV19,TGTGCCAGTAGTATAGGGAGACAGGTCTCCGGACAGCCCCAGCATTTT,CASSIGRQVSGQPQHF
-,-,TRBJ2-1,TRBV5-1,TGCGCCAGCAGCTTTCGACAGATTCTTAACTCCGACAATGAGCAGTTCTTC,CASSFRQILNSDNEQFF
-,-,TRBJ1-1,TRBV29-1,TGCAGCGTTGACGAGGGTCGAGCTTTCTTT,CSVDEGRAFF
-,TRBD1,TRBJ1-2,TRBV10-3,TGTGCCATCAGTCGAGGACAGGGCCTTTGGTATGGCTACACCTTC,CAISRGQGLWYGYTF
-,-,TRBJ2-3,TRBV30,TGTGCCTGGAGTCAAGCTAGCGGCACAGATACGCAGTATTTT,CAWSQASGTDTQYF
-,TRBD2,TRBJ2-5,TRBV7-3,TGTGCCAGCAGCGAAGGCGGGGGGGCGTGGGAGACCCAGTACTTC,CASSEGGGAWETQYF
-,-,TRBJ2-1,TRBV7-6,TGTGCCAGCAGGGACGCAGGGGTCAATGAGCAGTTCTTC,CASRDAGVNEQFF
-,TRBD2,TRBJ2-1,TRBV7-9,TGTGCCAGCAGCCCAAGCGGGAGGGCAAATGAGCAGTTCTTC,CASSPSGRANEQFF
-,TRBD1,TRBJ1-2,TRBV18,TGTGCCAGCTCACCCTGGACAGGGCATTATGGCTACACCTTC,CASSPWTGHYGYTF
-,-,TRBJ2-1,TRBV2,TGTGCCAGCAGTGCAGACTATGAGCAGTTCTTC,CASSADYEQFF
-,TRBD1,TRBJ2-7,TRBV9,TGTGCCAGCAGTCGGGGGGACAGGGGCTACTACGAGCAGTACTTC,CASSRGDRGYYEQYF
-,TRBD1,TRBJ2-7,TRBV6-6,TGTGCCAGCAGTTACTCGGGGGACAGTGCCTACGAGCAGTACTTC,CASSYSGDSAYEQYF
-,-,TRBJ1-1,TRBV5-1,TGCGCCAGCAGGCTTGGACAGACTAACACTGAAGCTTTCTTT,CASRLGQTNTEAFF
-,TRBD1,TRBJ2-7,TRBV6-1,TGTGCCAGCAGTACCGAGACAGGGACCTCCTACGAGCAGTACTTC,CASSTETGTSYEQYF
-,-,TRBJ2-1,TRBV12-5,TGTGCTAGTGGTTCGAGATTCGAGAGCTCCTACAATGAGCAGTTCTTC,CASGSRFESSYNEQFF
-,TRBD2,TRBJ2-6,TRBV27,TGTGCCAGCAGGGGACTAGCTGGGGCCAACGTCCTGACTTTC,CASRGLAGANVLTF
-,-,TRBJ1-4,TRBV27,TGTGCCAGCAGTCCTAGGGGTATCAATGAAAAACTGTTTTTT,CASSPRGINEKLFF
-,-,TRBJ1-2,TRBV29-1,TGCAGCGTTACCCAGGGAGGAGACTATGGCTACACCTTC,CSVTQGGDYGYTF
-,-,TRBJ2-3,TRBV6-4,TGTGCCAGCAGTGAGGGGACTAGCACAGATACGCAGTATTTT,CASSEGTSTDTQYF
-,TRBD2,TRBJ2-1,TRBV9,TGTGCCAGCAGCGTAGGCCTAGCGGGAGGGCCGGGTGAGCAGTTCTTC,CASSVGLAGGPGEQFF
-,-,TRBJ2-1,TRBV2,TGTGCCAGAAAAGAGGGCAATGAGCAGTTCTTC,CARKEGNEQFF
-,-,TRBJ2-7,TRBV30,TGTGCCTGGAGCGGTTCAGGGATCTCCTACGAGCAGTACTTC,CAWSGSGISYEQYF
-,TRBD2,TRBJ2-1,TRBV2,TGTGCCAGCAGTCAACGTAGCGGGAGATTCTACAATGAGCAGTTCTTC,CASSQRSGRFYNEQFF
-,TRBD1,TRBJ1-2,TRBV28,TGTGCCAGCAGTTTAAGGGACAGGCCCTATGGCTACACCTTC,CASSLRDRPYGYTF
-,TRBD1,TRBJ1-4,TRBV6-6,TGTGCCAGCAGCCCTTGGGACAGGGAAAAACTGTTTTTT,CASSPWDREKLFF
-,TRBD1,TRBJ1-4,TRBV5-1,TGCGCCAGCAGACTACAGGGGGCGAATGAAAAACTGTTTTTT,CASRLQGANEKLFF
-,TRBD1,TRBJ2-7,TRBV5-4,TGTGCCAGCAGCGCCGGGACAGCCTCCTACGAGCAGTACTTC,CASSAGTASYEQYF
-,-,TRBJ2-1,TRBV12-5,TGTGCTAGTGGTTCCCGGGTCCAGAAAGACAATGAGCAGTTCTTC,CASGSRVQKDNEQFF
-,-,TRBJ2-7,TRBV7-8,TGTGCCAGCAGCTTAGCCGGGGTTTCGTACGAGCAGTACTTC,CASSLAGVSYEQYF
-,TRBD2,TRBJ2-3,TRBV30,TGTGCCTGGATCCATAAAATAGCGGGAGGGCCAGATACGCAGTATTTT,CAWIHKIAGGPDTQYF
-,TRBD1,TRBJ2-7,TRBV6-5,TGTGCCAGCAGTTTAGGACAGGGGGCCTACGAGCAGTACTTC,CASSLGQGAYEQYF
-,-,TRBJ2-7,TRBV13,TGTGCCAGCAGCTTACAGGGAGGCTCCTACGAGCAGTACTTC,CASSLQGGSYEQYF
-,TRBD1,TRBJ1-2,TRBV6-5,TGTGCCAGCAGTTACTCGAAACTGGGGACAGGGAATGGCTACACCTTC,CASSYSKLGTGNGYTF
-,-,TRBJ2-7,TRBV27,TGTGCCAGCAGCCAAACTATTAAGGGTCGAGGGATCTACGAGCAGTACTTC,CASSQTIKGRGIYEQYF
-,TRBD2,TRBJ2-1,TRBV4-1,TGCGCCAGCAGCCCTGGTAGCGGGGATCTCTCCTACAATGAGCAGTTCTTC,CASSPGSGDLSYNEQFF
-,-,TRBJ2-1,TRBV6-5,TGTGCCAGCAGTTACTCAGGAGAGAATGAGCAGTTCTTC,CASSYSGENEQFF
-,-,TRBJ2-7,TRBV30,TGTGCCTGGAGTACACCGGGACAAAAAACACCCTACGAGCAGTACTTC,CAWSTPGQKTPYEQYF
-,TRBD2,TRBJ2-1,TRBV10-3,TGTGCCATCAGTGCCGGGACTAGCCCCAGAGAGCAGTTCTTC,CAISAGTSPREQFF
-,TRBD1,TRBJ1-6,TRBV5-6,TGTGCCAGCACCGAGAGACAGGGGTTTTTTTCACCCCTCCACTTT,CASTERQGFFSPLHF
-,TRBD2,TRBJ2-1,TRBV7-6,TGTGCCAGCAGCTTAGCGCCACTAGCGGGAGTCACCTACAATGAGCAGTTCTTC,CASSLAPLAGVTYNEQFF
-,-,TRBJ2-4,TRBV5-1,TGCGCCAGCAGCCCAAGTCAGGGCATCAAAAACATTCAGTACTTC,CASSPSQGIKNIQYF
-,TRBD1,TRBJ1-1,TRBV29-1,TGCAGCGTCCATCACAGGGGTTACGCTGAAGCTTTCTTT,CSVHHRGYAEAFF
-,-,TRBJ2-1,TRBV5-4,TGTGCCAGCAGCTTAATCTCAGGGCCCCGTTCCTACAATGAGCAGTTCTTC,CASSLISGPRSYNEQFF